A selection of T cell receptor beta chains follows, all from one sample in a study of tumor-infiltrating lymphocytes in primary liver carcinoma. MiXCR was run by TCRdb on the multiplex PCR reads, yielding one entry per CDR3 protein. Counted here are a few hundred thousand distinct CDR3 sequences, 45% to 70% occurring once; the ten biggest clones make up 17%. Sequenced input: peripheral blood. The receptors shown here come from a woman aged 30 to 39 with primary liver carcinoma and hepatitis B virus infection. Both conserved end residues are part of each CDR3. A D gene is named only where the DNA matches it firmly. Rows give clone size only sometimes, using once, few, many, or a class for an expanded clone.

TRBJ2-3,few,TRBD1,TRBV11-3,CASSNEQGSDTQYF,TGTGCCAGCAGCAATGAACAGGGGTCAGATACACAGTATTTT
TRBJ2-4,-,TRBD2,TRBV28,CASSSPYVTAGGSKNIQYF,TGTGCCAGCAGTTCCCCATACGTCACAGCGGGAGGGAGCAAAAACATTCAGTACTTC
TRBJ2-2,-,TRBD1,TRBV7-9,CASSLWTGVTGELFF,TGTGCCAGCAGCTTATGGACAGGGGTCACCGGGGAGCTGTTTTTT
TRBJ1-2,-,TRBD1,TRBV11-2,CASSLSGTVCGYTF,TGTGCCAGCAGCTTAAGTGGGACAGTCTGTGGCTACACATTC
TRBJ2-3,-,-,TRBV6-1,CASSTQTSGAGSTDTQYF,TGTGCCAGTAGTACGCAGACCTCAGGGGCGGGGAGCACAGATACGCAGTATTTT
TRBJ1-2,once,-,TRBV6-1,CASSEKTDYVYTF,TGTGCCAGCAGTGAAAAGACAGACTATGTCTACACCTTC
TRBJ1-5,-,-,TRBV12-3/TRBV12-4,CASSHTGISNQPQHF,TGTGCCAGCAGCCATACAGGGATTAGTAATCAGCCCCAGCATTTT
TRBJ2-3,-,-,TRBV29-1,CSVGSESPRTDTQYF,TGCAGCGTTGGTAGCGAGAGTCCGAGGACAGATACGCAGTATTTT
TRBJ1-6,many,TRBD1,TRBV10-2,CASGKTGVARTPLHF,TGCGCCAGCGGTAAGACAGGGGTGGCTAGGACACCCCTCCACTTT
TRBJ2-1,-,-,TRBV28,CASKGGLPYNEQFF,TGTGCCAGCAAGGGCGGGCTCCCCTACAATGAGCAGTTCTTC
TRBJ2-5,few,-,TRBV6-1,CASTPRGLKETQYF,TGTGCCAGCACCCCGCGGGGGCTCAAAGAGACCCAGTACTTC
TRBJ1-1,many,-,TRBV6-6,CASSGGPGETEAFF,TGTGCCAGCAGTGGCGGCCCCGGGGAAACTGAAGCTTTCTTT
TRBJ1-1,-,-,TRBV11-2,CAGSLDLVGVTEAFF,TGTGCCGGCAGCTTAGATCTCGTCGGTGTTACTGAAGCTTTCTTT
TRBJ1-5,-,-,TRBV6-1,CASRDYRVRDNQPQHF,TGTGCCAGCAGAGACTACAGGGTCAGGGACAATCAGCCCCAGCATTTT
TRBJ1-4,-,-,TRBV28,CASSLWGLTNEKLFF,TGTGCCAGCAGTCTGTGGGGTTTAACTAATGAAAAACTGTTTTTT
TRBJ2-1,-,-,TRBV12-3/TRBV12-4,CASTPRLSSFNEQFF,TGTGCCAGCACCCCCCGGCTTAGCTCCTTCAATGAGCAGTTCTTC
TRBJ2-1,-,-,TRBV28,CASTTLRKGIGDEQFF,TGTGCCAGCACTACCCTGCGAAAGGGTATTGGTGATGAGCAGTTCTTC
TRBJ1-6,-,-,TRBV11-2,CAGSLRDRVWSHLHF,TGTGCCGGCAGCCTAAGGGACCGGGTATGGTCACACCTCCACTTT
TRBJ1-1,few,-,TRBV6-5,CASSYSMGEVNTEAFF,TGTGCCAGCAGTTACTCGATGGGAGAAGTGAACACTGAAGCTTTCTTT
TRBJ1-4,-,-,TRBV6-2/TRBV6-3,CASSYYLGAGEKLFF,TGTGCCAGCAGTTATTACCTGGGGGCCGGTGAAAAACTGTTTTTT
TRBJ1-1,many,-,TRBV29-1,CSAGKGGNTEAFF,TGCAGTGCGGGGAAAGGAGGGAACACTGAAGCTTTCTTT
TRBJ2-3,-,-,TRBV5-6,CASSSQRTADTQYF,TGTGCCAGCAGCTCCCAGAGAACGGCAGATACGCAGTATTTT